These 16 T cell receptor beta chains share one sample of origin, sequenced in a study of response to subunit inactivated influenza vaccine. MiXCR, applied by TCRdb to the RT-PCR reads, yields one record per CDR3 protein. The sample shows roughly 790,000 distinct CDR3 sequences, 21% of them seen only once. The sequencing used PBMCs from blood, collected about 5 days after vaccination. These receptors originate from a man aged 50 or older who received an inactivated influenza vaccine.

This clonotype has a handful of counts. V is TRBV7-2 and J is TRBJ1-4; 11 nucleotides match TRBD1. CDR1 and CDR2 (germline): SGHTA, FQGNSA. This CDR3 has 14 amino acids. The V segment lost 5 bases and the J segment 8 bases; nucleotides outside the gene matches: 4. CDR3 amino acids: CASSTRDRGEKLFF. DNA for the CDR3: TGTGCCAGCAGCACCCGGGACAGGGGGGAAAAACTGTTTTTT.

The V gene is TRBV4-3, the J gene TRBJ2-3; 8 bases match TRBD2. Trimming at V came to 1 base and at J to 5 bases, leaving 5 bases not matched to a gene. This CDR3 has 15 residues. Germline CDR1 reads LGHNA; CDR2 reads YSLEER. This CDR3 reads CASSQGGGGRDTQYF. In nucleotides, the CDR3 is TGCGCCAGCAGCCAAGGGGGCGGGGGGCGAGATACGCAGTATTTT.

V and J are TRBV6-5 and TRBJ1-1; D is uncertain. Per germline, CDR1 MNHEY and CDR2 SVGAGI. The ends were cut back, 0 bases at V and 0 bases at J, with 11 bases in the middle. This CDR3 contains 16 residues. Here the CDR3 DNA reads TGTGCCAGCAGTTACTCGATGGCTGCCATGAACACTGAAGCTTTCTTT. This encodes CASSYSMAAMNTEAFF.

The V gene is TRBV4-2, the J gene TRBJ2-3; possible D gene TRBD2, 5 bases. The CDR3 length is 15 residues. Looked up from germline, CDR1 is LGHNA and CDR2 is YNFKEQ. Deletions cut 8 bases from V and 0 bases from J, with 15 bases between. CDR3 sequence (DNA): TGTGCCAGCTCTTCACACGGGGAGAGCACAGATACGCAGTATTTT. This translates into CASSSHGESTDTQYF.

This clonotype was detected only a few times. The J gene is TRBJ2-7, the V gene TRBV20-1, with 7 nucleotides matching TRBD2. This CDR3 comprises 15 residues. Unmatched junction bases numbered 8, after V lost 1 base and J lost 2 bases. CDR1 and CDR2 (germline): DFQATT, SNEGSKA (reference sequence). The DNA for the CDR3 is TGCAGTGCTAGAGCTCTACTAGCGATGACCTACGAGCAGTACTTC. Its translation is CSARALLAMTYEQYF.

This chain connects TRBV7-2 to TRBJ2-3, with D uncertain. The CDR3 runs to 14 residues. V was cut by 1 base and J by 6 bases, with 11 bases left in between. The germline V gene encodes CDR1 SGHTA and CDR2 FQGNSA. CDR3 protein: CASSLGHPPDTQYF. The CDR3 bases are TGTGCCAGCAGCTTAGGACACCCCCCCGATACGCAGTATTTT.

The chain couples TRBV5-5 to TRBJ2-5, with a tentative D call TRBD1 (6 bases). V was pared by 4 bases and J by 5 bases, with 12 bases between. Germline loops: CDR1 SGHKS, CDR2 YYEKEE (reference sequence). The CDR3 covers 13 residues. In DNA form, the CDR3 reads TGTGCCAGCAGCCACAGGGTCACCGAGACCCAGTACTTC. Protein: CASSHRVTETQYF.

V and J are TRBV28 and TRBJ2-7; 11 nucleotides line up with TRBD2. Germline assignment: CDR1 MDHEN and CDR2 SYDVKM. The CDR3 covers 15 residues. With 4 bases clipped from V and 9 bases from J, the junction kept 11 bases outside the gene matches. The CDR3 sequence is CASSSELAGETGQYF. CDR3 DNA sequence: TGTGCCAGCAGTTCCGAACTAGCGGGAGAAACCGGGCAGTACTTC.

Details on this clonotype: The germline gene is not matched at one end of the junction; a read error may be the cause. V usage is TRBV11-2 and J usage is TRBJ2-3; the D gene is possibly TRBD2 (6 bases). In germline, CDR1 is SGHAT, CDR2 FQNNGV. The CDR3 has 15 residues. CDR3 in DNA: TGTGCCAGCAGCTTAGAGGGAGGAAGGGCAGATACGCTGTATTTT. This codes for CASSLEGGRADTLYF.

The chain carries TRBV28 and TRBJ2-5; 7 bases fit TRBD1. CDR1 is MDHEN and CDR2 is SYDVKM in the germline V gene. V trimming: 5 bases; J trimming: 1 base; junction bases outside the gene matches: 22. CDR3 size: 20 residues. This chain's CDR3 is CASSGTGQSLRGFLQETQYF. The CDR3 nucleotides are TGTGCCAGCAGTGGGACGGGACAGTCTCTTAGGGGGTTCCTCCAAGAGACCCAGTACTTC.

V and J are TRBV7-9 and TRBJ2-1, with 9 bases lining up with TRBD2. Germline CDR1 reads SEHNR; CDR2 reads FQNEAQ (reference sequence). The V gene end was trimmed by 7 bases and the J gene end by 4 bases; junction bases not matched to a gene: 5. The CDR3 loop spans 14 amino acids. CDR3 DNA: TGTGCCAGCACCGTAGCGGGGGTTTACAATGAGCAGTTCTTC. Its protein product is CASTVAGVYNEQFF.

The rearrangement links TRBV7-2 to TRBJ2-2; D gene unclear. The V end was cut by 5 bases, the J end by 4 bases, with 11 bases between. The CDR3 totals 14 residues. Looked up from germline, CDR1 is SGHTA and CDR2 is FQGNSA. The chain's CDR3 is CASSPIESTGELFF. The CDR3 DNA reads TGTGCCAGCAGCCCAATTGAGAGCACCGGGGAGCTGTTTTTT.

CDR3 residues: CASSSRMNEKLFF. CDR3 sequence (DNA): TGTGCCAGCAGCTCCCGAATGAATGAAAAACTGTTTTTT. J is TRBJ1-4 and V is TRBV7-8; D not resolved. The CDR3 loop spans 13 amino acids. V lost 4 bases and J lost 5, with 8 bases in between. The germline V gene has CDR1 SGHVS and CDR2 FQNEAQ. Filled out from reference TRBV7-8 and TRBJ1-4, the complete variable domain reads GAGVSQSPRYKVAKRGQDVALRCDPISGHVSLFWYQQALGQGPEFLTYFQNEAQLDKSGLPSDRFFAERPEGSVSTLKIQRTQQEDSAVYLCASSSRMNEKLFFGSGTQLSVL.

V is TRBV5-1 and J is TRBJ1-1; the D is unclear. The CDR3 extends over 13 amino acids. Trimming took 3 bases from V and 5 from J, leaving 11 bases between them. CDR1 is SGHRS, CDR2 YFSETQ, per germline. CDR3 region: CASSYVRGTEAFF. The CDR3 nucleotides read TGCGCCAGCAGCTATGTTCGGGGAACTGAAGCTTTCTTT.

This clonotype showed up many times. This chain connects TRBV5-1 to TRBJ2-1, with TRBD1 identical over 9 bases. The germline CDR1 and CDR2 sequences are SGHRS and YFSETQ. V lost 4 bases to trimming and J lost 0 bases; unmatched junction nucleotides: 5. This CDR3 has 16 residues. The CDR3 loop is CASSRGTGSSYNEQFF. The CDR3 DNA sequence: TGCGCCAGCAGCAGAGGGACAGGGAGCTCCTACAATGAGCAGTTCTTC.

This chain joins TRBV2 and TRBJ2-2, with 7 bases identical to TRBD1. The CDR3 has 14 residues. The germline gives CDR1 SNHLY, CDR2 FYNNEI. V lost 7 bases, J lost 6 bases, and 8 bases stayed unmatched. DNA of the CDR3: TGTGCCAGCAATTTCCAGGGGGTGGCCGGGGAGCTGTTTTTT. Translating it yields CASNFQGVAGELFF.